What follows are 20 T cell receptor beta chains derived from one specimen sequenced in a study of control samples from healthy donors and cancer patients. Sequenced by immunoSEQ multiplex PCR; TCRdb stores in-frame clones only, minus some. The sample lists about 110,000 clones, approximately 82% occurring once. Sequenced: blood. Every receptor here comes from a young man in good health.

This clone was seen ten or more times. This chain uses TRBV25-1 with TRBJ1-1, with D unclear. The ends were cut back, 2 bases at V and 0 bases at J, with 7 bases in the middle. Germline CDR1 reads MGHDK; CDR2 reads SYGVNS. The CDR3 loop spans 14 amino acids. CDR3 amino acids: CASSERSLNTEAFF. DNA for the CDR3: TGTGCCAGCAGTGAACGGAGCCTGAACACTGAAGCTTTCTTT.

V is TRBV29-1 and J is TRBJ1-1, with TRBD1 identical over 11 bases. The CDR3 loop spans 13 amino acids. Germline lookup yields CDR1 SQVTM and CDR2 ANQGSEA. V lost 4 bases to trimming and J lost 9 bases; unmatched junction nucleotides: 7. This CDR3 reads CSVALGQGAQAFF. CDR3 DNA: TGCAGCGTTGCTCTCGGACAGGGGGCCCAAGCTTTCTTT.

This chain uses TRBV25-1 with TRBJ1-3; 11 bases align to TRBD1. The CDR3 contains 16 residues. The ends lost 3 bases at V and 6 bases at J; junction bases unmatched: 7. The germline V gene has CDR1 MGHDK and CDR2 SYGVNS. The CDR3 protein is CASSEDRGQLLNTIYF. The CDR3 region has the DNA TGTGCCAGCAGTGAGGACAGGGGGCAACTATTAAACACCATATATTTT.

The rearrangement links TRBV7-2 to TRBJ1-5, with 10 bases fitting TRBD1. CDR3 length: 15 amino acids. Germline V CDR1 and CDR2: SGHTA, FQGNSA. V trimming: 5 bases; J trimming: 6 bases; junction bases outside the gene matches: 7. The CDR3 coding sequence is TGTGCCAGCAGCAAGGACAGGGGGGGCGGTCAGCCCCAGCATTTT. This gives the protein CASSKDRGGGQPQHF.

The chain joins TRBV6-5 to TRBJ1-3; D is undetermined. CDR3 length equals 15 residues. Trimming cost V 2 bases and J 0 bases, with 8 bases left between them. Germline assignment: CDR1 MNHEY and CDR2 SVGAGI. CDR3 region: CASSYDSSSGNTIYF. The CDR3, as DNA: TGTGCCAGCAGTTACGACTCAAGCTCTGGAAACACCATATATTTT.

The chain links TRBV14 to TRBJ2-3; a possible D gene is TRBD2 (5 bases). The length of the CDR3 is 13 residues. With 1 base removed from V and 5 bases from J, the gap between germline ends came to 7 bases. CDR1 and CDR2 (germline): SGHDN, FVKESK. This CDR3 reads CASSQVGGDTQYF. The CDR3 DNA reads TGTGCCAGCAGCCAAGTAGGAGGAGATACGCAGTATTTT.

This clone was observed a few times. The chain is built from TRBV11-2 and TRBJ1-2; the D gene is possibly TRBD1 (5 bases). CDR3 length: 13 amino acids. Germline CDR1 reads SGHAT; CDR2 reads FQNNGV. The V gene lost 2 bases and the J gene lost 3 bases, with 7 bases spanning the gap. This chain's CDR3 is CASSLWGDYGYTF. CDR3 coding DNA: TGTGCCAGCAGCTTATGGGGGGACTATGGCTACACCTTC.

This chain connects TRBV9 to TRBJ1-1; D gene uncertain. CDR3 length equals 15 residues. Germline V gives CDR1 SGDLS, CDR2 YYNGEE. V was cut by 0 bases and J by 11 bases, with 20 bases left in between. In DNA, the CDR3 is TGTGCCAGCAGCGTAGGGGCAGGCGCGGCTTCATGGGCTTTCTTT. The encoded protein is CASSVGAGAASWAFF.

This clone was counted between two and nine times. The V and J genes are TRBV7-8 and TRBJ1-2; TRBD1 is a possible D gene (5 bases). The CDR3 is 13 residues long. Trimming pared 1 base from V and 8 bases from J, leaving 11 bases between. Germline CDR1 SGHVS, CDR2 FQNEAQ. CDR3 protein: CASSLERGGGYTF. The CDR3 DNA reads TGTGCCAGCAGCTTAGAAAGGGGTGGAGGCTACACCTTC.

This chain joins TRBV5-8 and TRBJ2-5; a possible D gene is TRBD2 (7 bases). V lost 4 bases, J lost 5 bases, and 18 bases lay in between. The CDR3 totals 15 residues. Germline CDR1 reads SGHTS; CDR2 reads YDEGEE. The CDR3 loop is CASSMNRVGRETQYF. The CDR3 region has the DNA TGTGCCAGCAGCATGAACAGGGTCGGGAGGGAGACCCAGTACTTC.

The V and J genes are TRBV7-8 and TRBJ1-4, with a tentative D call TRBD1 (5 bases). The V end lost 6 bases, the J end lost 8 bases, and 16 bases lay between the germline ends. This CDR3 spans 14 amino acids. Germline lookup yields CDR1 SGHVS and CDR2 FQNEAQ. CDR3 sequence reads: CASSPTESHEKLFF. CDR3 coding DNA: TGTGCCAGCAGTCCGACAGAGTCCCACGAAAAACTGTTTTTT.

V is TRBV7-9 and J is TRBJ1-2; TRBD1 matches 12 bases. This CDR3 region has 17 residues. The trim removed 5 bases at V and 5 bases at J, leaving 12 bases unmatched. Per germline, CDR1 SEHNR and CDR2 FQNEAQ (reference sequence). The CDR3 bases are TGTGCCAGCAGCAACCCGTCCGGGACAGGGGGCGGGTATGGCTACACCTTC. This translates into CASSNPSGTGGGYGYTF.

The chain joins TRBV6-5 to TRBJ1-1; 8 bases map to TRBD1. Germline values: CDR1 MNHEY, CDR2 SVGAGI. The ends lost 6 bases at V and 6 bases at J; junction bases unmatched: 6. The CDR3 sequence is 13 residues long. In nucleotides, the CDR3 is TGTGCCAGCAGATCAGGGGGCGATGCTGAAGCTTTCTTT. This encodes CASRSGGDAEAFF.

The chain has TRBV19 and TRBJ2-5; D not resolved. V lost 0 bases to trimming and J lost 2 bases, with 7 bases between them. The CDR3 extends over 14 amino acids. Germline assignment: CDR1 LNHDA and CDR2 SQIVND (reference sequence). The CDR3, as DNA: TGTGCCAGTAGTATAGATCGGCAACAAGAGACCCAGTACTTC. It yields the protein CASSIDRQQETQYF.

The chain carries TRBV30 and TRBJ1-5, with D perhaps TRBD1 (6 bases). Germline CDR1 reads GTSNPN; CDR2 reads SVGIG (reference sequence). Trimming removed 1 base at V and 1 base at J, with 11 bases between. CDR3 size: 15 residues. The CDR3 loop is CAWSGEGGSNQPQHF. For the CDR3, the DNA is TGTGCCTGGAGTGGTGAAGGGGGGAGCAATCAGCCCCAGCATTTT.

V usage is TRBV29-1 and J usage is TRBJ2-3; 7 bases align to TRBD2. The CDR3 spans 15 residues. Per the germline V gene, CDR1 is SQVTM and CDR2 is ANQGSEA. J lost 3 bases, V lost 4 bases, and 10 bases had no gene match. CDR3 loop: CSVGRGELVTDTQYF. DNA of the CDR3: TGCAGCGTTGGACGGGGGGAGCTTGTTACAGATACGCAGTATTTT.

This rearrangement joins TRBV5-1 to TRBJ1-5, with TRBD1 identical over 10 bases. The CDR3 runs 14 residues. Trimming took 4 bases from V and 4 from J; bases not matched to a gene: 2. CDR1 is SGHRS, CDR2 YFSETQ, per germline. The DNA for the CDR3 is TGCGCCAGCAGCCAGGGACAGGGGAATCAGCCCCAGCATTTT. Protein product: CASSQGQGNQPQHF.

J is TRBJ2-3 and V is TRBV27; the D is unclear. Trimming removed 8 bases at V and 2 bases at J, with 11 bases between. This CDR3 is built from 13 residues. CDR1 MNHEY and CDR2 SMNVEV come from the germline V gene (reference sequence). Here the CDR3 DNA reads TGTGCCAGCTACGAAGTCCCCACAGATACGCAGTATTTT. Translated: CASYEVPTDTQYF.

The chain uses TRBV28 and TRBJ1-1; D not certain. V dropped 3 bases and J dropped 6 bases, with 11 bases sitting between them. The V gene's germline CDR1 is MDHEN and CDR2 SYDVKM. The CDR3 is 13 amino acids. CDR3 amino acids: CASSLDPESEAFF. The CDR3 region has the DNA TGTGCCAGCAGTTTGGACCCGGAGTCTGAAGCTTTCTTT.

The CDR3 nucleotides read TGTGCCAGCAGCTCAGTAGCGGGGGGCACAGATACGCAGTATTTT. Its protein is CASSSVAGGTDTQYF. The gene calls are TRBV9 and TRBJ2-3, with TRBD2 identical over 9 bases. The germline V gene has CDR1 SGDLS and CDR2 YYNGEE. There are 15 residues in the CDR3. Germline trimming cut 4 bases from V and 1 base from J; bases unmatched to any gene: 4.